This T cell receptor (beta chain) was identified in a study of PD-L1 blockade in urothelial cancer. The wider study: After treatment start, blood was analyzed at 3 weeks (second dose) and at 6 weeks. Study-wide results and limits: Sub-median blood TCR clonality before treatment predicted longer survival.

Regarding this clone: What it recognizes is unknown.

Method: immunoSEQ multiplex PCR; TCRdb's copy keeps in-frame clones and lacks some. The sample consists of 95,000 or so clones, around 86% of them appearing once. As for time point: pretreatment peripheral blood. This CDR3 has 14 amino acids. Germline CDR1 is LNHNV and CDR2 is YYDKDF (reference sequence). V was shortened by 0 bases and J by 5 bases, with 11 bases between the two germline ends. The chain couples TRBV15 to TRBJ2-7; TRBD2 might be the D (5 bases). Material: PBMCs, obtained around atezolizumab (anti-PD-L1) treatment. This sequence was found in a man aged 55-75 years with urothelial cancer. CDR3: CATSRDRGHDEQYF. The CDR3 DNA follows: TGTGCCACCAGCAGAGATCGAGGGCACGACGAGCAGTACTTC.